The T cell receptor beta chain described here comes from a study of cytomegalovirus exposure and HLA in healthy donors. Overall study results and limits: Among TCR beta chains, those listed as cytomegalovirus-associated numbered around 160. Links to common viral pathogens appeared, in a later analysis, for several of the most significant clusters. There was a cluster of highly shared sequence variants that was likely a sequencing artifact.

Germline V gives CDR1 SGHTA, CDR2 FQGTGA. The trim removed 1 base at V and 4 bases at J, leaving 8 bases unmatched. CDR3 size: 17 residues. Note on this clone: Its antigen is still unknown.

Researchers ran the PCR with 60 Vbeta and 13 Jbeta primers. Original processing notes: There were about 80 million unique TCR beta chains by a later count, and some 12 million of them were shared. Data came from immunoSEQ multiplex PCR; TCRdb stores just in-frame clones and leaves some out. V and J calls and clone size are those listed in that table; D and trimming were worked out from the DNA. Among more than 100,000 clones listed, roughly 80% were seen once. The clonotype originates from an older woman in good health and CMV-seronegative. Sequenced sample: PBMCs. The rearrangement uses TRBV7-3 and TRBJ2-1; 9 bases are shared with TRBD2. The CDR3 DNA is TGTGCCAGCAGCTTAAACCTTAGGCGGGGGGGATACAATGAGCAGTTCTTC. Protein: CASSLNLRRGGYNEQFF.